These T cell receptor beta chains were read from a single sample in a study of shared clonotypes between healthy human individuals. Only in-frame clones appear in the TCRdb table, and some are missing; sequencing was by immunoSEQ multiplex PCR. The sample lists around 1.6 million clones, roughly 98% occurring once. The specimen was naive CD4+ T cells sorted from blood. The receptors here all came from a man aged 30 to 39 in good health. CDR3s leave out the opening cysteine and the closing phenylalanine or tryptophan. Fields, in order: CDR3 length, J gene, clone size, V gene, CDR3 protein. For some rows the clone size is stated as once, few or many, or as a class when expanded; others skip it.

CDR3 length: 14
J gene: TRBJ2-7
clone size: NA
V gene: TRBV11-2
CDR3 protein: ASSSIGTGSSYEQY

CDR3 length: 13
J gene: TRBJ2-1
clone size: NA
V gene: TRBV7-9
CDR3 protein: ASSSLSGSYNEQF

CDR3 length: 12
J gene: TRBJ2-3
clone size: NA
V gene: TRBV10-1
CDR3 protein: ASSPSGISDTQY

CDR3 length: 13
J gene: TRBJ1-2
clone size: NA
V gene: TRBV5-1
CDR3 protein: ASSYYGQGNYGYT

CDR3 length: 17
J gene: TRBJ2-5
clone size: NA
V gene: TRBV5-4
CDR3 protein: ASSLAGNNWDSSGETQY

CDR3 length: 13
J gene: TRBJ1-2
clone size: NA
V gene: TRBV28
CDR3 protein: ASSPPWGQNYGYT

CDR3 length: 15
J gene: TRBJ2-1
clone size: NA
V gene: TRBV2
CDR3 protein: ASSPYRLARGRNEQF

CDR3 length: 11
J gene: TRBJ2-1
clone size: NA
V gene: TRBV9
CDR3 protein: ASSVHGSAEQF

CDR3 length: 12
J gene: TRBJ2-5
clone size: NA
V gene: TRBV9
CDR3 protein: ASSVYTRGETQY

CDR3 length: 12
J gene: TRBJ1-4
clone size: NA
V gene: TRBV5-1
CDR3 protein: ASTTGTGVEKLF

CDR3 length: 13
J gene: TRBJ1-2
clone size: NA
V gene: TRBV10-3
CDR3 protein: AMNGRQGMDYGYT

CDR3 length: 11
J gene: TRBJ2-2
clone size: NA
V gene: TRBV21-1
CDR3 protein: ASSNGGAGELF

CDR3 length: 17
J gene: TRBJ2-1
clone size: NA
V gene: TRBV30
CDR3 protein: AWSLLLRLAGSSYNEQF

CDR3 length: 13
J gene: TRBJ2-1
clone size: NA
V gene: TRBV5-5
CDR3 protein: ASSEGLAGLYEQF

CDR3 length: 12
J gene: TRBJ1-1
clone size: NA
V gene: TRBV2
CDR3 protein: ASRFLTQNTEAF

CDR3 length: 13
J gene: TRBJ2-1
clone size: NA
V gene: TRBV9
CDR3 protein: ASSVAWEPYNEQF

CDR3 length: 13
J gene: TRBJ2-7
clone size: NA
V gene: TRBV13
CDR3 protein: ASSYGTSNSYEQY

CDR3 length: 13
J gene: TRBJ1-1
clone size: NA
V gene: TRBV29-1
CDR3 protein: SVPGQGLMNTEAF

CDR3 length: 11
J gene: TRBJ1-2
clone size: NA
V gene: TRBV11-2
CDR3 protein: ASSLRDSYGYT

CDR3 length: 12
J gene: TRBJ2-7
clone size: once
V gene: TRBV28
CDR3 protein: ASSQGVPSYEQY

CDR3 length: 10
J gene: TRBJ2-1
clone size: NA
V gene: TRBV5-4
CDR3 protein: ASSLGPNEQF

CDR3 length: 13
J gene: TRBJ2-5
clone size: few
V gene: TRBV5-1
CDR3 protein: ASSLVRRARETQY

CDR3 length: 14
J gene: TRBJ2-1
clone size: NA
V gene: TRBV9
CDR3 protein: ASSVGLGSSYNEQF

CDR3 length: 12
J gene: TRBJ1-2
clone size: once
V gene: TRBV5-1
CDR3 protein: ASSPRQGDYGYT

CDR3 length: 11
J gene: TRBJ2-5
clone size: NA
V gene: TRBV7-9
CDR3 protein: ASSLGSNPTQY

CDR3 length: 10
J gene: TRBJ2-4
clone size: NA
V gene: TRBV2
CDR3 protein: ASRDRENIQY

CDR3 length: 14
J gene: TRBJ2-5
clone size: NA
V gene: TRBV7-7
CDR3 protein: ASSPGLAGVGETQY

CDR3 length: 16
J gene: TRBJ2-1
clone size: NA
V gene: TRBV27
CDR3 protein: ASSLAQAGRATYNEQF

CDR3 length: 14
J gene: TRBJ2-2
clone size: NA
V gene: TRBV30
CDR3 protein: AWRGGLAGAAGELF

CDR3 length: 15
J gene: TRBJ2-1
clone size: NA
V gene: TRBV4-2
CDR3 protein: ASSQDRAGRGYNEQF

CDR3 length: 13
J gene: TRBJ2-7
clone size: NA
V gene: TRBV4-3
CDR3 protein: ASSRETSGTYEQY

CDR3 length: 11
J gene: TRBJ2-7
clone size: NA
V gene: TRBV18
CDR3 protein: ASSPSGGLEQY

CDR3 length: 12
J gene: TRBJ1-2
clone size: NA
V gene: TRBV6-1
CDR3 protein: ASEGPRPNYGYT

CDR3 length: 11
J gene: TRBJ2-7
clone size: NA
V gene: TRBV28
CDR3 protein: ASSLRHAYEQY

CDR3 length: 11
J gene: TRBJ2-7
clone size: NA
V gene: TRBV18
CDR3 protein: ASSPETVTEQY

CDR3 length: 15
J gene: TRBJ1-2
clone size: NA
V gene: TRBV19
CDR3 protein: ASSTQPGGARRNGYT

CDR3 length: 13
J gene: TRBJ2-7
clone size: NA
V gene: TRBV30
CDR3 protein: AWSPPAGGLREQY

CDR3 length: 13
J gene: TRBJ2-7
clone size: NA
V gene: TRBV4-3
CDR3 protein: ASSQDWAGYYEQY

CDR3 length: 15
J gene: TRBJ2-2
clone size: NA
V gene: TRBV9
CDR3 protein: ASSAINGLAGGGELF